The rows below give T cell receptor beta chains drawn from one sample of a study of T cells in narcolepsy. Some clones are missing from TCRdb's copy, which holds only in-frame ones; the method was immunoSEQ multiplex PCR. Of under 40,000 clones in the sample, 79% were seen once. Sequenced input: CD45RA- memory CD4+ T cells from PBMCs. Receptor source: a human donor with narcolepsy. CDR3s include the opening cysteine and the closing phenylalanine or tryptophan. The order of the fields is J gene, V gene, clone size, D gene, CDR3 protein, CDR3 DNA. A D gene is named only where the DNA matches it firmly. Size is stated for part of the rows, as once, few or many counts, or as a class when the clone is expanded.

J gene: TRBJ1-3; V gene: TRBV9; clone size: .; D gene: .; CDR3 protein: CASSVDDRNTIYF; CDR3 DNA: TGTGCCAGCAGCGTAGATGATCGAAACACCATATATTTT
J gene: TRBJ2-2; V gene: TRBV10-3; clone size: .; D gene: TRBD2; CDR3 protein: CAIMGTSGYTGELFF; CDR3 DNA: TGTGCCATCATGGGGACTAGCGGGTACACCGGGGAGCTGTTTTTT
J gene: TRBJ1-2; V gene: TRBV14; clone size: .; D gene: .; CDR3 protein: CASSQPRGGGYTF; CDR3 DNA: TGTGCCAGCAGCCAACCCCGGGGGGGTGGCTACACCTTC
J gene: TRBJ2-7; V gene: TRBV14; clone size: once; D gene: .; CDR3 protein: CASSQDPLPYEQYF; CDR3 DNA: TGTGCCAGCAGCCAAGATCCCCTACCCTACGAGCAGTACTTC
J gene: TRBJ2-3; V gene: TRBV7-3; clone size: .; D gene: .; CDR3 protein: CASSSESDTQYF; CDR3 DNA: TGTGCCAGCAGCTCTGAGTCAGATACGCAGTATTTT
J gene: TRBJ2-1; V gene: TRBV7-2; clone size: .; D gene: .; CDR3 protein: CASSRQYNEQFF; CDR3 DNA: TGTGCCAGCAGCCGACAGTACAATGAGCAGTTCTTC
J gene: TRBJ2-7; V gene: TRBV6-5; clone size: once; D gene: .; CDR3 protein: CASSYSEFQYEQYF; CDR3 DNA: TGTGCCAGCAGTTACTCGGAGTTCCAATACGAGCAGTACTTC
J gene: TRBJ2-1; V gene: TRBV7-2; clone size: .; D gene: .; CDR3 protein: CASSPSDYSEQFF; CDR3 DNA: TGTGCCAGCAGCCCATCGGACTACAGTGAGCAGTTCTTC
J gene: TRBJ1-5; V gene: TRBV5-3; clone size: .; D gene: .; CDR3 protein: CARKGGQYSNQPQHF; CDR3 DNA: TGTGCCAGAAAAGGGGGGCAATATAGCAATCAGCCCCAGCATTTT
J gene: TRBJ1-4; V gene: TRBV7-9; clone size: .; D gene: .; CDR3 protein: CASSFWGTNEKLFF; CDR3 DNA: TGTGCCAGCAGCTTTTGGGGAACTAATGAAAAACTGTTTTTT
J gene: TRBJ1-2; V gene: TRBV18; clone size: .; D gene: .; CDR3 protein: CASSPPSGGRYGYTF; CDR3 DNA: TGTGCCAGCTCACCACCTTCGGGGGGTAGATATGGCTACACCTTC
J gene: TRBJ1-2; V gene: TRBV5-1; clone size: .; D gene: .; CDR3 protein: CASSLADINYGYTF; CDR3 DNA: TGCGCCAGCAGCTTGGCGGACATTAACTATGGCTACACCTTC
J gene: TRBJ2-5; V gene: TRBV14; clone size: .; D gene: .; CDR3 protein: CASSQDLGPGETQYF; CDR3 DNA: TGTGCCAGCAGCCAAGACCTGGGCCCGGGGGAGACCCAGTACTTC
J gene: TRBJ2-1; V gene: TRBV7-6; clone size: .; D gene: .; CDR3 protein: CASSLDWWASNGNEQFF; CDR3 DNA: TGTGCCAGCAGCTTAGATTGGTGGGCTAGCAATGGTAATGAGCAGTTCTTC
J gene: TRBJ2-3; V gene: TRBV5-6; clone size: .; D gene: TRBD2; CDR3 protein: CASSRLSGTPTDTQYF; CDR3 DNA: TGTGCCAGCAGCCGCCTGAGCGGGACCCCCACAGATACGCAGTATTTT
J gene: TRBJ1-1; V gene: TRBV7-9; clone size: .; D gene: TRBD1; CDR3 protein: CASSLLQGVADTEAFF; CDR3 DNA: TGTGCCAGCAGCTTACTACAGGGGGTAGCGGACACTGAAGCTTTCTTT
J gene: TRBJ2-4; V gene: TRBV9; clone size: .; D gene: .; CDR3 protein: CASSVGQAAKNIQYF; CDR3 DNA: TGTGCCAGCAGCGTAGGACAGGCAGCCAAAAACATTCAGTACTTC
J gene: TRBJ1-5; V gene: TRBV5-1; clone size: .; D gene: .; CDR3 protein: CASSPSVAREDQPQHF; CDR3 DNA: TGCGCCAGCAGCCCATCCGTGGCCAGGGAGGATCAGCCCCAGCATTTT
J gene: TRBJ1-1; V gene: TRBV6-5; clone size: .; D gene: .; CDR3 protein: CASSGTRGTEAFF; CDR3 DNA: TGTGCCAGCAGCGGGACCCGCGGCACTGAAGCTTTCTTT
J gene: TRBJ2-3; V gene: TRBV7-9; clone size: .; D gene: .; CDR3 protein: CASMLDREATDTQYF; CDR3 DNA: TGTGCCAGCATGTTAGACAGGGAGGCGACAGATACGCAGTATTTT
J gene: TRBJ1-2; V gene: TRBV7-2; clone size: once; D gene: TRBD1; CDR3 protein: CASSSRTGGLYGYTF; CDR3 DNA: TGTGCCAGCAGCTCCCGGACAGGGGGTCTCTATGGCTACACCTTC
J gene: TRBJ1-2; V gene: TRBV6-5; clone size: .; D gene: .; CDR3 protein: CASSARDGDNYGYTF; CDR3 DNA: TGTGCCAGCAGCGCCCGGGACGGAGATAACTATGGCTACACCTTC
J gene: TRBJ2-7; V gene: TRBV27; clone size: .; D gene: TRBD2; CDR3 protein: CASSLTPTSGRLGQYF; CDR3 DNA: TGTGCCAGCAGTTTGACTCCCACTAGCGGGAGGCTCGGGCAGTACTTC
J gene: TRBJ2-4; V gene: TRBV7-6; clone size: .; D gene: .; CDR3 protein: CASSLGPARQPRGKNIQYF; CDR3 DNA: TGTGCCAGCAGCTTAGGACCCGCCAGACAACCTCGGGGAAAAAACATTCAGTACTTC
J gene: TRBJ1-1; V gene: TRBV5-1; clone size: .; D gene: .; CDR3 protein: CASGLSGQYLNTEAFF; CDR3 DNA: TGCGCCAGCGGATTAAGTGGCCAGTATTTGAACACTGAAGCTTTCTTT
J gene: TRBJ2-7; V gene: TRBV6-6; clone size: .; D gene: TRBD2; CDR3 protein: CASGGTREGYEQYF; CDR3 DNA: TGTGCCAGCGGGGGGACGCGGGAGGGCTACGAGCAGTACTTC
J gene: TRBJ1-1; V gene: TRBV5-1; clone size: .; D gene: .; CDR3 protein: CASSLAGNGGEAFF; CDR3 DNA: TGCGCCAGCAGCTTGGCGGGTAATGGCGGGGAAGCTTTCTTT
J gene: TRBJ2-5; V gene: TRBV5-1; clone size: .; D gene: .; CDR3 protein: CASSLSQFGETQYF; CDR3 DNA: TGCGCCAGCAGCTTATCACAGTTTGGGGAGACCCAGTACTTC
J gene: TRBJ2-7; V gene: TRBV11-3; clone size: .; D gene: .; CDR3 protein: CASSPIQVHEQYF; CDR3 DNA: TGTGCCAGCAGCCCCATTCAGGTCCACGAGCAGTACTTC